What follows are 31 T cell receptor beta chains derived from one specimen sequenced in a study of T-cell memory formation after mild COVID-19. Each CDR3 protein gets one entry after TCRdb re-called the 5' RACE reads with MiXCR. The sample has some 290,000 distinct CDR3 sequences, about 16% seen once. Source material: PBMCs or a T cell subset sorted from them (not recorded which). The receptors were gathered from a man between 18 and 29 years old who had mild COVID-19 (a few samples of this study predate the infection). Cell type and time point are not known.

The chain is built from TRBV7-9 and TRBJ1-5; D is possibly TRBD1 (5 bases). Germline V lookup: CDR1 SEHNR, CDR2 FQNEAQ (reference sequence). V was pared by 3 bases and J by 1 base, with 16 bases between. CDR3 length: 17 residues. This CDR3 is CASSLGSGGGSNQPQHF. CDR3 bases: TGTGCCAGCAGCTTGGGAAGCGGTGGGGGGAGCAATCAGCCCCAGCATTTT.

This clonotype was counted a few times. This sequence joins TRBV5-1 and TRBJ2-1; 13 bases are shared with TRBD2. This CDR3 region has 15 residues. J lost 9 bases, V lost 4 bases, and 7 bases had no gene match. Germline CDR1 reads SGHRS; CDR2 reads YFSETQ. CDR3 sequence reads: CASSPGLAGISEQFF. In nucleotides, the CDR3 is TGCGCCAGCAGCCCGGGACTAGCGGGGATTAGTGAGCAGTTCTTC.

V and J are TRBV18 and TRBJ2-5; 8 nucleotides align to TRBD2. Per germline, CDR1 KGHSH and CDR2 LQKENI. CDR3 length: 17 amino acids. The J segment lost 0 bases and the V segment lost 1 base, leaving 7 bases of the junction unmatched. The chain's CDR3 is CASSPLSTSGYQETQYF. CDR3 DNA: TGTGCCAGCTCACCACTTAGTACTAGCGGATACCAAGAGACCCAGTACTTC.

This clonotype has only a few counts. J is TRBJ2-4 and V is TRBV7-2, with D maybe TRBD1 (5 bases). The CDR3 runs 16 residues. Germline V lookup: CDR1 SGHTA, CDR2 FQGNSA. Trimming removed 5 bases from V and 1 base from J, with 15 bases in between. The CDR3 DNA sequence: TGTGCCAGCAGCCCCCGACAGACCACGGCCAAAAACATTCAGTACTTC. Translating it yields CASSPRQTTAKNIQYF. The entire variable domain, with the rest obtained from reference TRBV7-2 and TRBJ2-4, is as follows: GAGVSQSPSNKVTEKGKDVELRCDPISGHTALYWYRQSLGQGLEFLIYFQGNSAPDKSGLPSDRFSAERTGGSVSTLTIQRTQQEDSAVYLCASSPRQTTAKNIQYFGAGTRLSVL.

J is TRBJ2-3 and V is TRBV29-1; D gene ambiguous. From germline, CDR1 is SQVTM and CDR2 ANQGSEA. This CDR3 is 11 amino acids long. V was trimmed by 4 bases and J by 6 bases, leaving 8 bases between them. CDR3 loop: CSVGLGDTQYF. DNA for the CDR3: TGCAGCGTTGGTTTAGGGGATACGCAGTATTTT.

This clonotype was seen a handful of times. The CDR3 reads CSVARPGSTDTQYF. CDR3 nucleotides: TGCAGCGTTGCTCGGCCAGGGAGCACAGATACGCAGTATTTT. The chain couples TRBV29-1 to TRBJ2-3; TRBD1 might be the D (5 bases). The CDR3 has 14 residues. The V end was cut by 4 bases, the J end by 0 bases, with 11 bases between. In germline, CDR1 is SQVTM, CDR2 ANQGSEA.

This clonotype was observed a few times. The chain couples TRBV5-1 to TRBJ2-1; the D is unclear. The germline V gene encodes CDR1 SGHRS and CDR2 YFSETQ. The CDR3 consists of 14 residues. V was shortened by 6 bases and J by 0 bases, with 10 bases between the two germline ends. The CDR3 protein is CASTPKDSYNEQFF. Written as DNA, the CDR3 is TGCGCCAGCACCCCGAAGGACTCCTACAATGAGCAGTTCTTC.

This clonotype was detected a few times. The chain has TRBV4-2 and TRBJ1-3; the D gene is possibly TRBD1 (5 bases). The V end lost 4 bases, the J end lost 0 bases, and 13 bases lay between the germline ends. CDR3 length: 16 residues. CDR1 and CDR2 from the germline V gene are LGHNA and YNFKEQ. The CDR3 loop is CASSREPGSSGNTIYF. The CDR3 coding sequence is TGTGCCAGCAGCCGGGAGCCAGGGAGCTCTGGAAACACCATATATTTT.

The V call is TRBV5-1, the J call TRBJ2-7, with D possibly TRBD1 on 7 matching bases. The V and J ends lost 2 bases and 3 bases respectively, with 12 bases between them. The CDR3 is made up of 14 amino acids. Germline V gene sequence: CDR1 SGHRS, CDR2 YFSETQ. The CDR3 region is CASSFGGGDYEQYV. The DNA for the CDR3 is TGCGCCAGCAGCTTTGGAGGGGGCGACTACGAGCAGTACGTC.

This clonotype was picked up a small number of times. This chain uses TRBV12-3 or TRBV12-4 with TRBJ1-1, with 11 bases matching TRBD1. This CDR3 is 20 amino acids long. J lost 1 base, V lost 3 bases, and 16 bases had no gene match. The CDR3 bases are TGTGCCAGCAGTTTTATCCTTAACCTGGACAGGGGGCTTAAGAACACTGAAGCTTTCTTT. Protein sequence: CASSFILNLDRGLKNTEAFF.

The chain combines TRBV28 with TRBJ2-1, with TRBD2 identical over 8 bases. The CDR3 contains 19 residues. Per germline, CDR1 MDHEN and CDR2 SYDVKM. The V segment lost 2 bases and the J segment 0 bases; nucleotides outside the gene matches: 12. The CDR3 nucleotides read TGTGCCAGCAGTTTAGCCGTCCCCACTAGCGGCAGCTCCTACAATGAGCAGTTCTTC. Translating it yields CASSLAVPTSGSSYNEQFF.

This clonotype turned up a few times. The chain uses TRBV7-6 and TRBJ1-2; TRBD1 matches 9 bases. Trimming removed 4 bases from V and 7 bases from J; junction bases left unmatched: 7. Germline-derived CDR1 and CDR2 are SGHVS and FNYEAQ. The CDR3 runs 14 residues. CDR3 nucleotides: TGTGCCAGCAGCTCCCCACAGGGGGCCGGTGGCTACACCTTC. Protein: CASSSPQGAGGYTF.

The chain has TRBV7-9 and TRBJ1-5, with 11 bases fitting TRBD1. V shed 5 bases and J 7 bases; nucleotides not matched to a gene: 4. Per the germline V gene, CDR1 is SEHNR and CDR2 is FQNEAQ (reference sequence). The length of the CDR3 is 14 residues. The CDR3 DNA sequence: TGTGCCAGCAGCCGGACAGGGGGCGGACAGCCCCAGCATTTT. Translation: CASSRTGGGQPQHF.

The chain combines TRBV25-1 with TRBJ1-2; 8 positions match TRBD1. The germline CDR1 and CDR2 sequences are MGHDK and SYGVNS. V shed 2 bases and J 2 bases; nucleotides not matched to a gene: 4. The CDR3 is 15 amino acids. The CDR3 bases are TGTGCCAGCAGTGAAGGGGGACAGGTGAACTATGGCTACACCTTC. Amino acids: CASSEGGQVNYGYTF.

This clonotype has only a few counts. The chain combines TRBV6-2 or TRBV6-3 with TRBJ2-7; D may be TRBD1 (5 bases). CDR3 length: 15 residues. Per germline, CDR1 MNHEY and CDR2 SVGEGT. The chain's CDR3 is CASSYSAAGSYEQYV. The CDR3 DNA follows: TGTGCCAGCAGCTACTCGGCCGCAGGGTCCTACGAGCAGTACGTC.

In its sample, this clonotype was seen a few times. The gene calls are TRBV19 and TRBJ2-3; D ambiguous. Germline CDR1 and CDR2: LNHDA and SQIVND (reference sequence). This CDR3 is built from 14 residues. Trimming left V 1 base short and J 1 base short, with 6 bases between. The CDR3 coding sequence is TGTGCCAGTAGTATAGTTGGGCGCACAGATACGCAGTATTTT. It is translated as CASSIVGRTDTQYF.

The gene calls are TRBV6-5 and TRBJ1-1; 10 bases map to TRBD1. V lost 0 bases to trimming and J lost 8 bases; unmatched junction nucleotides: 3. This CDR3 comprises 14 residues. The germline V gene encodes CDR1 MNHEY and CDR2 SVGAGI. The CDR3 spells CASSYSRQGAEAFF. DNA for the CDR3: TGTGCCAGCAGTTACTCGAGACAGGGGGCCGAAGCTTTCTTT.

The sample holds many counts of this clonotype. The chain has TRBV7-7 and TRBJ2-5; TRBD2 is a possible D gene (6 bases). V was shortened by 5 bases and J by 2 bases, with 9 bases between the two germline ends. This CDR3 has 13 residues. Germline V CDR1 and CDR2: SSHAT, FNYEAQ (reference sequence). The CDR3 loop reads CASSVGLQETQYF. The CDR3 DNA reads TGTGCCAGCAGCGTGGGACTGCAAGAGACCCAGTACTTC.

This chain uses TRBV4-1 with TRBJ1-1, with D possibly TRBD1 on 6 matching bases. The length of the CDR3 is 16 residues. Trimming took off 0 bases at V and 1 base at J, with 12 bases between the two ends. CDR1 MGHRA and CDR2 YSYEKL come from the germline V gene. CDR3 protein: CASSQDPPGANTEAFF. CDR3 nucleotide sequence: TGCGCCAGCAGCCAAGATCCACCAGGGGCGAACACTGAAGCTTTCTTT.

V is TRBV20-1 and J is TRBJ2-3; no clear D gene. Trimming took 2 bases from V and 0 from J, leaving 12 bases between them. The germline CDR1 and CDR2 sequences are DFQATT and SNEGSKA (reference sequence). The CDR3 totals 15 residues. CDR3 sequence: CSARLPLASTDTQYF. For the CDR3, the DNA is TGCAGTGCTAGACTTCCTTTAGCTAGCACAGATACGCAGTATTTT.

This rearrangement joins TRBV7-9 to TRBJ2-7; D perhaps matches TRBD2 (7 bases). Trimming shortened V by 5 bases and J by 0 bases, and 14 bases separated the two germline ends. Germline CDR1 reads SEHNR; CDR2 reads FQNEAQ (reference sequence). The CDR3 spans 15 residues. CDR3 sequence: CASSGGRTSSYEQYF. In DNA, the CDR3 is TGTGCCAGCAGCGGGGGCCGGACTAGCTCCTACGAGCAGTACTTC.

This sequence joins TRBV30 and TRBJ1-2; D not resolved. CDR1 and CDR2 from the germline V gene are GTSNPN and SVGIG (reference sequence). V was cut by 4 bases and J by 4 bases, with 13 bases left in between. This CDR3 is 13 amino acids long. The CDR3 sequence: CAWTGGRGYGYTF. The CDR3 nucleotides are TGTGCCTGGACGGGAGGCAGAGGCTATGGCTACACCTTC. Full variable domain (missing parts from reference TRBV30 and TRBJ1-2): SQTIHQWPATLVQPVGSPLSLECTVEGTSNPNLYWYRQAAGRGLQLLFYSVGIGQISSEVPQNLSASRPQDRQFILSSKKLLLSDSGFYLCAWTGGRGYGYTFGSGTRLTVV.

This clonotype turned up a few times. The chain couples TRBV11-2 to TRBJ2-7; D not resolved. Germline assignment: CDR1 SGHAT and CDR2 FQNNGV. V gave up 0 bases and J gave up 1 base, with 7 bases separating them. This CDR3 region has 14 residues. CDR3 DNA sequence: TGTGCCAGCAGCTTAGATCGGGCATCCTACGAGCAGTACTTC. This sequence encodes CASSLDRASYEQYF.

The V call is TRBV2, the J call TRBJ2-5, with D maybe TRBD2 (5 bases). Germline assignment: CDR1 SNHLY and CDR2 FYNNEI. Trimming left V 4 bases short and J 4 bases short, with 13 bases between. This CDR3 has 14 amino acids. CDR3 nucleotides: TGTGCCAGCAGTGCTAGGAGGCAAGGAGAGACCCAGTACTTC. Translation: CASSARRQGETQYF.

The sample holds a few counts of this clonotype. The CDR3 DNA sequence: TGTGCCACCAGTGATCCTAACAGGGCCGGGGAGCTGTTTTTT. Protein product: CATSDPNRAGELFF. The chain combines TRBV24-1 with TRBJ2-2; TRBD1 might be the D (6 bases). Per germline, CDR1 KGHDR and CDR2 SFDVKD. The CDR3 length is 14 residues. V was clipped by 3 bases and J by 6 bases, with 10 bases between them.

The chain's CDR3 is CASSVDTQYF. As DNA, the CDR3 is TGTGCCAGCAGCGTTGATACGCAGTATTTT. The chain employs TRBV9 and TRBJ2-3, with D unclear. Germline CDR1 and CDR2: SGDLS and YYNGEE. The CDR3 totals 10 residues. V was clipped by 2 bases and J by 6 bases, with 1 base between them.

The chain has TRBV18 and TRBJ2-5; 7 bases align to TRBD1. Germline trimming cut 6 bases from V and 2 bases from J; bases unmatched to any gene: 3. This CDR3 region has 13 residues. Germline lookup yields CDR1 KGHSH and CDR2 LQKENI. CDR3 bases: TGTGCCAGCTCCAAGGGGGCTCAAGAGACCCAGTACTTC. Protein sequence: CASSKGAQETQYF.

This clonotype has more than one count but fewer than ten. The V call is TRBV20-1, the J call TRBJ1-3; 7 nucleotides align to TRBD1. CDR1 is DFQATT, CDR2 SNEGSKA, per germline (reference sequence). The CDR3 is 14 residues long. V lost 1 base, J lost 2 bases, and 2 bases stayed unmatched. The CDR3 spells CSARGRGAGNTIYF. The CDR3 region has the DNA TGCAGTGCTAGAGGCAGGGGGGCTGGAAACACCATATATTTT.

This clonotype was recorded at least ten times. V and J are TRBV10-3 and TRBJ2-1, with D perhaps matching TRBD2 (5 bases). CDR3 length equals 16 residues. Germline-derived CDR1 and CDR2 are ENHRY and SYGVKD. The V end lost 3 bases, the J end lost 7 bases, and 19 bases lay between the germline ends. Here the CDR3 reads CAISDVSGKVGNEQFF. CDR3 nucleotide sequence: TGTGCCATCAGTGATGTGTCCGGGAAGGTGGGGAATGAGCAGTTCTTC.

Ten or more counts support this clonotype. The J gene is TRBJ2-2, the V gene TRBV5-1, with 9 positions matching TRBD2. The CDR3 loop spans 15 amino acids. After removal of 4 bases from V and 5 bases from J, the junction contained 6 bases not matched to a gene. Per the germline V gene, CDR1 is SGHRS and CDR2 is YFSETQ. The CDR3 region has the DNA TGCGCCAGCAGCACATTAGCGGGGGAGACCGGGGAGCTGTTTTTT. Its translation is CASSTLAGETGELFF.

This clonotype showed up just a few times. The chain employs TRBV24-1 and TRBJ1-5; 7 positions agree with TRBD1. The CDR3 has 13 residues. CDR1 is KGHDR, CDR2 SFDVKD, per germline. Trimming at V came to 4 bases and at J to 11 bases, leaving 7 bases not matched to a gene. The CDR3 reads CATSETGVPAQHF. The CDR3 DNA follows: TGTGCCACCAGTGAAACAGGGGTCCCGGCCCAGCATTTT.